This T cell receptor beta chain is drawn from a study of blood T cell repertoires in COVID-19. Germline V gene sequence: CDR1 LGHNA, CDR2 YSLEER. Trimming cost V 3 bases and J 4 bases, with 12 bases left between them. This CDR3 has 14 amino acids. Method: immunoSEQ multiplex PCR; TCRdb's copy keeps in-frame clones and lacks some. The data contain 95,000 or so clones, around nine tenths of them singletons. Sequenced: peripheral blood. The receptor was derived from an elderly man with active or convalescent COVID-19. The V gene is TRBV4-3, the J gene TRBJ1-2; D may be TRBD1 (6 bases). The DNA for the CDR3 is TGCGCCAGCAGCCACTCGGACAGCCTCTATGGCTACACCTTC. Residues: CASSHSDSLYGYTF.